This T cell receptor beta chain was sequenced during a study of blood T cell repertoires in COVID-19 (dated by TCRdb to 2020 to 2022). About the full investigation: The collaborator samples originated in the United States, Italy and Spain and spanned the acute and convalescent phases of COVID-19. The repertoires were released in a freely available public database intended as a resource for research on the immune response to SARS-CoV-2. Samples were obtained from the ongoing ImmuneRACE study (first 160 participants) and from approximately 1,200 subjects provided by 6 global collaborators. HLA class I and class II types, where available, came from metadata supplied by the sample provider rather than from assay-based typing. The material from the prospective study consisted of cDNA or gDNA derived from T cells, B-cell-depleted T cells, or PBMCs. Subjects who had been exposed to COVID-19, were actively infected with it, or had recovered from it provided the deeply sampled blood TCRbeta repertoires that made up the dataset. A de-identified subject ID, COVID-19 status, age in years and sex were almost always included in the sample metadata. What the work shows at the level of the full study, not this receptor alone: Clinical and demographic metadata were provided uncurated, with the amount varying by source and participant.

Including the terminal cysteine and phenylalanine, the CDR3 comprises 19 residues. Kept here is only the CDR3 DNA, which spans 57 bases and is read in frame from base 1. After removal of 2 bases from V and 2 bases from J, the junction retains 15 bases not matched to a gene. From the germline V gene (reference sequence), CDR1 is GTSNPN and CDR2 is SVGIG. Points on this clone: Its antigen remains undetermined. No per-base quality is available; no much larger clone lies one base away.

Another Seattle source contributed samples from volunteer blood donors who had recovered from COVID-19. The collaborating institutions used their own protocols to collect whole blood in K2EDTA tubes. For TCRbeta analysis, collaborator samples were shipped as frozen whole blood, as isolated PBMCs, or as DNA extracted from either sample type. The immunoSEQ Assay, a bias-controlled multiplex PCR, was used to amplify TCRbeta CDR3 regions from genomic DNA. On the authors' methods: Nucleated cell counts per sample were estimated from amplification of reference gene primers within the assay. Sequence reads were collapsed and filtered to measure the absolute abundance of every unique TCRbeta CDR3 rearrangement. For each sample, productive Simpson clonality was calculated as the square root of Simpson's diversity index across productive rearrangements. In TCRdb, the immuneACCESS table is reduced to in-frame sequences with V and J assigned. These tables do not hold every clone; where another copy was compared, an unresolved V gene accounts for under half, and the others remain unexplained. The DNA gave D and trimming, while V, J and clone size come from that table. This sample has about 220,000 clones in its table, and around 80% of those were observed once. Clones ranked in the top ten supply 4.5% to 6% of the sample.

The sample comprised peripheral blood. This sequence was found in a woman aged 55-75 years who had recovered from COVID-19. The chain is made from TRBV30 and TRBJ2-6; TRBD1 matches 7 bases in the middle. The CDR3 corresponds to CAWSPGQFLVIPGANVLTF. The nucleotide sequence is TGTGCCTGGAGTCCGGGACAGTTCTTGGTTATACCTGGGGCCAACGTCCTGACTTTC. Where the CDR3 stops, the reference TRBV30 and TRBJ2-6 genes take over; the full variable domain is SQTIHQWPATLVQPVGSPLSLECTVEGTSNPNLYWYRQAAGRGLQLLFYSVGIGQISSEVPQNLSASRPQDRQFILSSKKLLLSDSGFYLCAWSPGQFLVIPGANVLTFGAGSRLTVL.